This passage covers 21 T cell receptor beta chains from one sample sequenced in a study of T cell responses to AZD1222 COVID-19 vaccine. The assay was immunoSEQ multiplex PCR, and TCRdb's table has in-frame clones only and misses some. The data hold 130,000 or so clones, with more than 70% observed a single time. Sequenced material: peripheral blood, taken on day 0 of AZD1222 vaccination. The receptors come from an adult in good health.

This chain connects TRBV5-1 to TRBJ1-4; D not certain. This CDR3 spans 11 amino acids. Trimming pared 4 bases from V and 7 bases from J, leaving 5 bases between. Germline loops: CDR1 SGHRS, CDR2 YFSETQ. The CDR3 here is CASSPLEKLFF. In DNA, the CDR3 is TGCGCCAGCAGCCCCCTTGAAAAACTGTTTTTT.

This chain uses TRBV28 with TRBJ2-7; 7 bases match TRBD2. V trimming: 8 bases; J trimming: 0 bases; junction bases outside the gene matches: 4. Looked up from germline, CDR1 is MDHEN and CDR2 is SYDVKM. This CDR3 region has 13 residues. CDR3 DNA sequence: TGTGCCAGCGGGGGGGGATCCTCCTACGAGCAGTACTTC. Residues: CASGGGSSYEQYF. Full variable domain (remainder filled in from reference TRBV28 and TRBJ2-7): DVKVTQSSRYLVKRTGEKVFLECVQDMDHENMFWYRQDPGLGLRLIYFSYDVKMKEKGDIPEGYSVSREKKERFSLILESASTNQTSMYLCASGGGSSYEQYFGPGTRLTVT.

This sequence joins TRBV19 and TRBJ2-7, with D unresolved. V lost 5 bases and J 3 bases, leaving 11 bases between the germline ends. Germline CDR1 is LNHDA and CDR2 is SQIVND (reference sequence). CDR3 length: 13 residues. CDR3 sequence (DNA): TGTGCCAGTAGTGCGCGTGTCAGCTACGAGCAGTACTTC. Translated: CASSARVSYEQYF.

V usage is TRBV13 and J usage is TRBJ2-7, with D possibly being TRBD1 (6 bases). V was cut by 6 bases and J by 2 bases, with 20 bases left in between. This CDR3 has 16 amino acids. Germline V gene lookup returns CDR1 PRHDT and CDR2 FYEKMQ (reference sequence). Here the CDR3 reads CASSPNPGHRTYEQYF. CDR3 nucleotides: TGTGCCAGCAGTCCAAATCCGGGACACCGCACCTACGAGCAGTACTTC.

The chain combines TRBV6-1 with TRBJ2-7; D is perhaps TRBD2 (6 bases). The germline gives CDR1 MNHNS, CDR2 SASEGT. V was pared by 3 bases and J by 2 bases, with 11 bases between. There are 14 residues in the CDR3. CDR3 in amino acids: CASSEWREAYEQYF. The CDR3 DNA is TGTGCCAGCAGTGAGTGGAGGGAAGCCTACGAGCAGTACTTC.

This clone was counted between two and nine times. The V gene is TRBV29-1, the J gene TRBJ1-1, with D possibly being TRBD1 (6 bases). Trimming pared 7 bases from V and 3 bases from J, leaving 18 bases between. Germline-derived CDR1 and CDR2 are SQVTM and ANQGSEA. The CDR3 sequence is 14 residues long. The CDR3 nucleotides are TGCAGCGCCCAAACAGGGCGGGGGGACACTGAAGCTTTCTTT. Encoded protein: CSAQTGRGDTEAFF. The variable domain in full, with the rest retrieved from reference TRBV29-1 and TRBJ1-1, is SAVISQKPSRDICQRGTSLTIQCQVDSQVTMMFWYRQQPGQSLTLIATANQGSEATYESGFVIDKFPISRPNLTFSTLTVSNMSPEDSSIYLCSAQTGRGDTEAFFGQGTRLTVV.

V and J are TRBV19 and TRBJ2-1; D is perhaps TRBD1 (6 bases). Trimming cost V 5 bases and J 0 bases, with 8 bases left between them. The CDR3 length is 14 residues. The germline CDR1 and CDR2 sequences are LNHDA and SQIVND (reference sequence). In DNA form, the CDR3 reads TGTGCCAGTAGTCAGACAGGCTCCTACAATGAGCAGTTCTTC. It encodes CASSQTGSYNEQFF.

The chain has TRBV6-2 or TRBV6-3 and TRBJ2-7; D gene unclear. Germline-derived CDR1 and CDR2 are MNHEY and SVGEGT. The V end was cut by 2 bases, the J end by 6 bases, with 11 bases between. This CDR3 has 13 residues. The DNA of the CDR3 is TGTGCCAGCAGTTACCCTAGGGTTGTCGAGCAGTACTTC. The encoded protein is CASSYPRVVEQYF.

The chain employs TRBV10-3 and TRBJ1-1; possible D gene TRBD1, 5 bases. The CDR3 length is 12 residues. V lost 6 bases and J 4 bases, leaving 9 bases between the germline ends. Germline CDR1 reads ENHRY; CDR2 reads SYGVKD. CDR3 DNA: TGTGCCATCAGGGGGGACGGCACTGAAGCTTTCTTT. Amino acids: CAIRGDGTEAFF.

This sequence joins TRBV19 and TRBJ1-1, with TRBD1 matching 8 bases. The J segment lost 2 bases and the V segment lost 6 bases, leaving 14 bases of the junction unmatched. Germline CDR1 LNHDA, CDR2 SQIVND (reference sequence). The CDR3 loop spans 17 amino acids. CDR3 sequence reads: CASRVISGQGQNTEAFF. For the CDR3, the DNA is TGTGCCAGTAGAGTGATATCCGGACAGGGCCAAAACACTGAAGCTTTCTTT.

The sample holds one count of this clone. The chain recombines TRBV18 with TRBJ2-7; the D gene is possibly TRBD1 (6 bases). This CDR3 comprises 15 residues. The ends were cut back, 4 bases at V and 0 bases at J, with 13 bases in the middle. CDR1 and CDR2 from the germline V gene are KGHSH and LQKENI. This chain's CDR3 is CASSLDRKPSYEQYF. The CDR3 DNA is TGTGCCAGCTCACTGGACAGAAAGCCCTCCTACGAGCAGTACTTC.

V is TRBV24-1 and J is TRBJ2-1, with 10 bases lining up with TRBD2. Unmatched junction bases numbered 7, after V lost 1 base and J lost 8 bases. CDR1 KGHDR and CDR2 SFDVKD come from the germline V gene. There are 16 residues in the CDR3. In DNA, the CDR3 is TGTGCCACCAGTGATTTAAGCGGGAGGGCCATTGATGAGCAGTTCTTC. The encoded protein is CATSDLSGRAIDEQFF.

The CDR3 DNA reads as TGTGCCAGCAGTTTAAAGGGGGCCAGCAATCAGCCCCAGCATTTT. Translated: CASSLKGASNQPQHF. V is TRBV27 and J is TRBJ1-5; 7 nucleotides line up with TRBD1. J gave up 1 base and V 2 bases, and 2 bases lay outside the gene matches. The CDR3 is made up of 15 amino acids. The germline CDR1 and CDR2 sequences are MNHEY and SMNVEV (reference sequence).

This clone was detected only once. Here the CDR3 DNA reads TGTGCCAGCAGTTATTACGGACAGGGGGCATACGAGCAGTACTTC. Its translation is CASSYYGQGAYEQYF. The genes are TRBV6-5 and TRBJ2-7; 11 positions match TRBD1. CDR1 and CDR2 from the germline V gene are MNHEY and SVGAGI. CDR3 length: 15 residues. V lost 3 bases, J lost 4 bases, and 5 bases stayed unmatched.

This rearrangement joins TRBV4-3 to TRBJ2-1; D remains unclear. Trimming stripped 1 base from V and 1 base from J, with 8 bases between. This CDR3 contains 15 residues. Germline CDR1 and CDR2: LGHNA and YSLEER. The CDR3 spells CASSQVHGSYNEQFF. Here the CDR3 DNA reads TGCGCCAGCAGCCAAGTTCACGGGTCCTACAATGAGCAGTTCTTC.

The chain is built from TRBV18 and TRBJ1-1; no clear D. This CDR3 has 13 amino acids. V lost 3 bases, J lost 0 bases, and 5 bases lay in between. Looked up from germline, CDR1 is KGHSH and CDR2 is LQKENI. As DNA, the CDR3 is TGTGCCAGCTCACCTAGTATGAACACTGAAGCTTTCTTT. As protein: CASSPSMNTEAFF.

This chain uses TRBV28 with TRBJ2-2; 7 positions agree with TRBD1. This CDR3 comprises 15 residues. V dropped 10 bases and J dropped 3; count of bases not matched to a gene: 11. Germline lookup yields CDR1 MDHEN and CDR2 SYDVKM. The CDR3, as DNA: TGTGCCACTTCCCCTGACAGGGCCGACACCGGGGAGCTGTTTTTT. As protein: CATSPDRADTGELFF.

This chain joins TRBV2 and TRBJ2-1; no definite D call. The CDR3 has 14 amino acids. V was clipped by 2 bases and J by 5 bases, with 10 bases between them. Germline V CDR1 and CDR2: SNHLY, FYNNEI. Written as DNA, the CDR3 is TGTGCCAGCAGTGAACTTAGAGCCAACAATGAGCAGTTCTTC. Protein product: CASSELRANNEQFF.

The chain uses TRBV13 and TRBJ2-3; D gene unclear. V lost 3 bases and J 6 bases, leaving 7 bases between the germline ends. The germline V gene encodes CDR1 PRHDT and CDR2 FYEKMQ (reference sequence). The CDR3 spans 12 residues. Here the CDR3 DNA reads TGTGCCAGCAGCTTGCCTCCGGATACGCAGTATTTT. Amino acids: CASSLPPDTQYF.

V and J are TRBV7-2 and TRBJ2-2; 11 bases match TRBD2. The CDR3 loop spans 18 amino acids. The V gene end was trimmed by 1 base and the J gene end by 1 base; junction bases not matched to a gene: 5. Per the germline V gene, CDR1 is SGHTA and CDR2 is FQGNSA. The DNA for the CDR3 is TGTGCCAGCAGCTTAGAATGGCTAGCGGGGGGGAACACCGGGGAGCTGTTTTTT. As protein: CASSLEWLAGGNTGELFF. Supplemented by reference TRBV7-2 and TRBJ2-2, the full variable domain reads GAGVSQSPSNKVTEKGKDVELRCDPISGHTALYWYRQSLGQGLEFLIYFQGNSAPDKSGLPSDRFSAERTGGSVSTLTIQRTQQEDSAVYLCASSLEWLAGGNTGELFFGEGSRLTVL.

This clone was counted a few times. The chain uses TRBV4-2 and TRBJ1-5; D might be TRBD1 (6 bases). The length of the CDR3 is 16 residues. The V gene lost 1 base and the J gene lost 2 bases, with 12 bases spanning the gap. The V gene's germline CDR1 is LGHNA and CDR2 YNFKEQ. CDR3 DNA sequence: TGTGCCAGCAGCCAAGCTGAGGGGGGACGCAATCAGCCCCAGCATTTT. This encodes CASSQAEGGRNQPQHF.